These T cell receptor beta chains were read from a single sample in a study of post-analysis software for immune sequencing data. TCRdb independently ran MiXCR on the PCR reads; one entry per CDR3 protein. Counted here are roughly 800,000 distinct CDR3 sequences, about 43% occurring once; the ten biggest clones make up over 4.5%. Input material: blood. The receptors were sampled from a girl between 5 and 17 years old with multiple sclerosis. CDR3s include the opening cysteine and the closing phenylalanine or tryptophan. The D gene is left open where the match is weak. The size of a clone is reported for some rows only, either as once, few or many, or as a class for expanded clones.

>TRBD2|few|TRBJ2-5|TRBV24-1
CATGTSGEETQYF
TGTGCCACCGGGACTAGCGGAGAAGAGACCCAGTACTTC
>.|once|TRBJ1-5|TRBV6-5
CASSRTDSQPQHF
TGTGCCAGCAGTCGAACGGACAGCCAGCCCCAGCATTTT
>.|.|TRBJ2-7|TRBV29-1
CSVEVGGTGYEQYF
TGCAGCGTTGAGGTAGGCGGGACGGGCTACGAGCAGTACTTC
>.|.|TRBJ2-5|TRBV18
CASSETPKETQYF
TGTGCCAGCTCAGAGACACCGAAAGAGACCCAGTACTTC
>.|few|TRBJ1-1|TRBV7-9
CASSPRSNTEAFF
TGTGCCAGCAGCCCCAGATCGAACACTGAAGCTTTCTTT
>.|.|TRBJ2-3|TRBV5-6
CASSPSYSTDTQYF
TGTGCCAGCAGCCCTTCCTACAGCACAGATACGCAGTATTTT
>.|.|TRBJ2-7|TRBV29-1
CSVEDQSASYEQYF
TGCAGCGTTGAAGATCAATCAGCCTCCTACGAGCAGTACTTC
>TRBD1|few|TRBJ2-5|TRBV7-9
CASSPQQGYESETQYF
TGTGCCAGCAGCCCACAACAGGGGTACGAATCGGAGACCCAGTACTTC
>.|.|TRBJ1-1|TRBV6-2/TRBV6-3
CASSPTPHDEAFF
TGTGCCAGCAGCCCCACCCCCCATGATGAAGCTTTCTTT
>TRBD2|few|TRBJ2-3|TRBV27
CASSSRQAGGVSTDTQYF
TGTGCCAGCAGTTCCCGCCAAGCGGGAGGGGTTAGCACAGATACGCAGTATTTT
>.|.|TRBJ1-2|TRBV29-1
CSVGGGRNYGYTF
TGCAGCGTCGGCGGGGGACGGAACTATGGCTACACCTTC
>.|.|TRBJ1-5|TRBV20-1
CSARAASLNQPQHF
TGCAGTGCTAGAGCGGCGAGCCTCAATCAGCCCCAGCATTTT
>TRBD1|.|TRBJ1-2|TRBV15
CATSGGWGQGILGYTF
TGTGCCACCAGCGGAGGATGGGGACAGGGGATCCTTGGCTACACCTTC
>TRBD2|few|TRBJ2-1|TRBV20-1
CSARVTSGTQQFF
TGCAGTGCTAGAGTTACTAGCGGGACCCAGCAGTTCTTC
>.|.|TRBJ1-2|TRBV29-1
CSVATGTQGYGYTF
TGCAGCGTCGCCACCGGGACGCAAGGCTATGGCTACACCTTC
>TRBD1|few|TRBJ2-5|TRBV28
CASSLVGTGGETQYF
TGTGCCAGCAGTTTAGTTGGGACAGGGGGCGAGACCCAGTACTTC
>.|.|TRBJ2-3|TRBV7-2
CASSTDLWADTQYF
TGTGCCAGCAGCACTGATTTATGGGCAGATACGCAGTATTTT
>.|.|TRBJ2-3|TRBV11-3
CASSPDPRRSTDTQYF
TGTGCCAGCAGCCCCGACCCGAGGCGAAGCACAGATACGCAGTATTTT
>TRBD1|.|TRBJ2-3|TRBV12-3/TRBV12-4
CASSPETGMGYTDTQYF
TGTGCCAGCAGTCCCGAGACAGGGATGGGGTACACAGATACGCAGTATTTT
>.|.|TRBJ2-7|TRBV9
CASSDVGQRGEQYF
TGTGCCAGCAGCGACGTCGGACAGAGGGGCGAGCAGTACTTC
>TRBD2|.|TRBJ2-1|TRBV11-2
CASSSIGAGAYNEQFF
TGTGCCAGCAGCTCCATTGGAGCGGGAGCTTACAATGAGCAGTTCTTC
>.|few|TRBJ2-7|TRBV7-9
CASSLLSPYEQYF
TGTGCCAGCAGCCTCCTATCCCCCTACGAGCAGTACTTC
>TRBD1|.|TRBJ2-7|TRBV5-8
CASSLDRGHYEQYF
TGTGCCAGCAGCTTAGACAGGGGGCACTACGAGCAGTACTTC
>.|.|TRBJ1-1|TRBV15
CATRVHTEAFF
TGTGCCACCAGGGTTCACACTGAAGCTTTCTTT
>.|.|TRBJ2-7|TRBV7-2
CASSLEIGTGTYEQYF
TGTGCCAGCAGCCTCGAAATCGGGACGGGTACCTACGAGCAGTACTTC
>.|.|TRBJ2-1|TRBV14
CASSQGLGAFGEQFF
TGTGCCAGCAGCCAAGGGTTAGGGGCGTTCGGTGAGCAGTTCTTC
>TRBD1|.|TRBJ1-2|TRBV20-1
CSASLSRDRGPSYGYTF
TGCAGTGCTAGCCTGAGTCGGGACAGGGGTCCGTCCTATGGCTACACCTTC
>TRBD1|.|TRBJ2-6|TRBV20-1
CSAHQGQGPSGANVLTF
TGCAGTGCGCACCAGGGACAGGGGCCGTCTGGGGCCAACGTCCTGACTTTC
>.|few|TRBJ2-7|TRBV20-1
CSARVGEQYF
TGCAGTGCTAGAGTAGGCGAGCAGTACTTC
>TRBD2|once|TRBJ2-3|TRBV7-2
CASSFERGYTQYF
TGTGCCAGCAGCTTTGAGCGGGGGTATACGCAGTATTTT
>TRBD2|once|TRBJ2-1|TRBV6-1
CASSELAGFNNEQFF
TGTGCCAGCAGTGAGTTAGCGGGATTCAACAATGAGCAGTTCTTC
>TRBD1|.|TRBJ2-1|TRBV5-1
CASSQAGTGSFNEQFF
TGCGCCAGCAGCCAGGCCGGGACAGGGAGTTTCAATGAGCAGTTCTTC
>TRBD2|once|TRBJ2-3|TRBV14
CASSQASGASGRLDTQYF
TGTGCCAGCAGCCAAGCAAGCGGGGCTAGCGGGAGACTAGATACGCAGTATTTT
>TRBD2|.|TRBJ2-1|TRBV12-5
CASGLLLTSGRYYNEQFF
TGTGCTAGTGGTTTGCTGCTAACTAGCGGGAGGTATTACAATGAGCAGTTCTTC
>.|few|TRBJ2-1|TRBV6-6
CASSTDLNPYNEQFF
TGTGCCAGCAGTACCGACTTAAACCCCTACAATGAGCAGTTCTTC
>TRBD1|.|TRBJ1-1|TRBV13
CASSLKTGGTEAFF
TGTGCCAGCAGCTTAAAGACAGGGGGCACTGAAGCTTTCTTT
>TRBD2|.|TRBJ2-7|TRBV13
CASSSSSGSYEQYF
TGTGCCAGCAGCTCCTCTAGCGGCTCCTACGAGCAGTACTTC
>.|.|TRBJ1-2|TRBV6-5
CASSRLLRDYGYTF
TGTGCCAGCAGTCGCCTCCTCCGAGACTATGGCTACACCTTC
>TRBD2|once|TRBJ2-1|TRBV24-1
CATSDWGGSYNEQFF
TGTGCCACCAGTGATTGGGGCGGGAGCTACAATGAGCAGTTCTTC
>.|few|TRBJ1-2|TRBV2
CASSEASRGYTF
TGTGCCAGCAGTGAAGCGTCGCGAGGCTACACCTTC
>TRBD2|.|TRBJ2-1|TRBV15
CATSRLAGGPNEQFF
TGTGCCACCAGCAGACTAGCGGGAGGGCCCAATGAGCAGTTCTTC
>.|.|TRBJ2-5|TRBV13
CASSQNGGKETQYF
TGTGCCAGCAGCCAAAATGGGGGGAAAGAGACCCAGTACTTC
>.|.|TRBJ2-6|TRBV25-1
CARHPQGFPRSGANVLTF
TGTGCCAGACACCCACAGGGATTTCCGCGCTCTGGGGCCAACGTCCTGACTTTC
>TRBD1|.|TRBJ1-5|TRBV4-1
CASSQGTGFGNQPQHF
TGCGCCAGCAGCCAAGGGACAGGGTTTGGGAATCAGCCCCAGCATTTT
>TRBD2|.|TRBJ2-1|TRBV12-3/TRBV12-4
CVSSSGLGGRDEQFF
TGTGTCAGCAGTTCGGGACTAGGGGGAAGGGATGAGCAGTTCTTC
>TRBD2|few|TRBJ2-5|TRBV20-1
CSARDWGGVQQYF
TGCAGTGCTAGAGACTGGGGGGGGGTCCAGCAGTACTTC
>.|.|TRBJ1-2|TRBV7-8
CASIPAGLPSLGYTF
TGTGCCAGCATCCCGGCGGGGCTCCCTTCTCTTGGCTACACCTTC
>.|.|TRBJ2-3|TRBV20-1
CSAPRSGRTDTQYF
TGCAGTGCTCCCCGTAGTGGGAGGACAGATACGCAGTATTTT